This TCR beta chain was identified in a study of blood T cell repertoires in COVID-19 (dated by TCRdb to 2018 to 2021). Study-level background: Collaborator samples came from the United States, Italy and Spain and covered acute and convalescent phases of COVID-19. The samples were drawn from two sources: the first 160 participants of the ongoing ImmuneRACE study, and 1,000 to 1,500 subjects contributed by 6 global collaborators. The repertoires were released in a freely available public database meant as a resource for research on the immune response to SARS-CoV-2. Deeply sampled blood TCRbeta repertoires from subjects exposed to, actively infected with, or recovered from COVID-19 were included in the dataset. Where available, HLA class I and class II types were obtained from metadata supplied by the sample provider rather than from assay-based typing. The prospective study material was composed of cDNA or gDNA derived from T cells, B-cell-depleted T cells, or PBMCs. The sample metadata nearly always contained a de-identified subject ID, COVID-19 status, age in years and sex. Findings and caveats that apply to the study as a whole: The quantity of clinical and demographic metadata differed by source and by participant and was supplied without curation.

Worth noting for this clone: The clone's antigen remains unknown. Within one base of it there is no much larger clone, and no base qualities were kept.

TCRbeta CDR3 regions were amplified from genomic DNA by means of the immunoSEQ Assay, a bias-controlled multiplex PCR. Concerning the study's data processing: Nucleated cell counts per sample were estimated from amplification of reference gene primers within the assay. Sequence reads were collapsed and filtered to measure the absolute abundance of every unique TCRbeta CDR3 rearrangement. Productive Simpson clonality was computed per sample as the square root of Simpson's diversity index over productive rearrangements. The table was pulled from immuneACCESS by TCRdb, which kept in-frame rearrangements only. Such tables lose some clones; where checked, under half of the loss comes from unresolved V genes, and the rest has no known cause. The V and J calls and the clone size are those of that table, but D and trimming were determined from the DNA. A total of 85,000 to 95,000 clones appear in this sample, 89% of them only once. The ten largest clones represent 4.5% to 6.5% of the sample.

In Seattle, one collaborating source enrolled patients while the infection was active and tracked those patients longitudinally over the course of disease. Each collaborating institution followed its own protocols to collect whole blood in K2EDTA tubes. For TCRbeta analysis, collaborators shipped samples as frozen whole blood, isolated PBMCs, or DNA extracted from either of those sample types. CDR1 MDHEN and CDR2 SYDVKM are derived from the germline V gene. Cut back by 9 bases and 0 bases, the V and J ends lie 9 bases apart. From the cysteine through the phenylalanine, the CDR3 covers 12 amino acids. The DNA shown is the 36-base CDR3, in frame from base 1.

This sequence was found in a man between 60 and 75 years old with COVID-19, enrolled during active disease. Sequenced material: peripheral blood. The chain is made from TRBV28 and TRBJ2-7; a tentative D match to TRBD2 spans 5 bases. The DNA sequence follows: TGTGCCAGTGAGGGTAACTCCTACGAGCAGTACTTC. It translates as CASEGNSYEQYF. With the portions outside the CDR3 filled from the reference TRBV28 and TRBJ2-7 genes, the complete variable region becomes DVKVTQSSRYLVKRTGEKVFLECVQDMDHENMFWYRQDPGLGLRLIYFSYDVKMKEKGDIPEGYSVSREKKERFSLILESASTNQTSMYLCASEGNSYEQYFGPGTRLTVT.